The entry below describes one T cell receptor (beta chain). V shed 5 bases and J 7 bases; nucleotides not matched to a gene: 4. The CDR3 runs 13 residues. Germline CDR1 reads SGHTA; CDR2 reads FQGTGA. In the source study's methods: Scientists estimated how many nucleated cells there were by amplifying reference gene primers. Repertoires were generated with immunoSEQ multiplex PCR, while TCRdb's copy carries only in-frame clones and drops some. V, J and clone size were drawn from that table, and D and trimming were deduced from the DNA. The sample lists about 210,000 clones, roughly 90% occurring once. These data are taken from a study of blood T cell repertoires in COVID-19. In the study overall: Material from acute and convalescent COVID-19 was sourced from the United States, Italy and Spain.

This chain uses TRBV7-3 with TRBJ2-1; 8 nucleotides align to TRBD2. The sequencing sample was made of peripheral blood. The clonotype comes from a woman aged 70-85 years with acute or convalescent COVID-19. The CDR3, as DNA: TGTGCCAGCAGCCTCCCGGGAGGGAATGAGCAGTTCTTC. Translated: CASSLPGGNEQFF.